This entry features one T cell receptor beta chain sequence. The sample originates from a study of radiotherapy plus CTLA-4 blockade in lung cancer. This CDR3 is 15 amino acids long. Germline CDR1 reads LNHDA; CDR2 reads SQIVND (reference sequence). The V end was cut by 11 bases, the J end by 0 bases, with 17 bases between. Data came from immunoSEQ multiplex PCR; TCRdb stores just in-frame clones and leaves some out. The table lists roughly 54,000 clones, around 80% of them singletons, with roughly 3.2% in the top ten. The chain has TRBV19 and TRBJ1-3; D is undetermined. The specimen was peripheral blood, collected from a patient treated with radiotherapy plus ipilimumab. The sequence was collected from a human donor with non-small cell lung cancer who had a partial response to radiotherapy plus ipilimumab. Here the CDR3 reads CAVGELGSSGNTIYF. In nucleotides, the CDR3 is TGTGCCGTGGGTGAGCTGGGGAGCTCTGGAAACACCATATATTTT.